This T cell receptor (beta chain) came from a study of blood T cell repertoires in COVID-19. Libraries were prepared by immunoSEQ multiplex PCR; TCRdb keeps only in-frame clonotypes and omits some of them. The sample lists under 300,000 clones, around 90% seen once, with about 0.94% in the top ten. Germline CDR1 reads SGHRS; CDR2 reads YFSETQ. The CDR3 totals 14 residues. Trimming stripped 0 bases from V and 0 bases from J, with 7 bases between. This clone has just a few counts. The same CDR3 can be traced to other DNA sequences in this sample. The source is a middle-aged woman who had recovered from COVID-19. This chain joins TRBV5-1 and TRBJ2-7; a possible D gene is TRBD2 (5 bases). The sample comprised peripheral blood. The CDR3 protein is CASSLGGSSYEQYF. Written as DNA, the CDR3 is TGCGCCAGCAGCTTGGGAGGGAGCTCCTACGAGCAGTACTTC. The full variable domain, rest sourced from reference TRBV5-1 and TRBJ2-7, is KAGVTQTPRYLIKTRGQQVTLSCSPISGHRSVSWYQQTPGQGLQFLFEYFSETQRNKGNFPGRFSGRQFSNSRSEMNVSTLELGDSALYLCASSLGGSSYEQYFGPGTRLTVT.